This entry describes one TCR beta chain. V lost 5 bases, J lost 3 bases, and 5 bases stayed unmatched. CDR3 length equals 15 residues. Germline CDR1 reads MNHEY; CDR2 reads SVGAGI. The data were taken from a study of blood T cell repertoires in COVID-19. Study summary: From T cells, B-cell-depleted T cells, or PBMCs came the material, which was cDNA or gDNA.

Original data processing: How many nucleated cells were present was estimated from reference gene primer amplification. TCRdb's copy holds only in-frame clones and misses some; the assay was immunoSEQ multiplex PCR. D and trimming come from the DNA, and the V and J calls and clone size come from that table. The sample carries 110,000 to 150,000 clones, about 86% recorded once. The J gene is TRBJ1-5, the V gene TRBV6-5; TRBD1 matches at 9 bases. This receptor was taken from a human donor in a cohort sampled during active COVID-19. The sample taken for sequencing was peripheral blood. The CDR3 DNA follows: TGTGCCAGCAGTAGGGACAGGGCTAACAATCAGCCCCAGCATTTT. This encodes CASSRDRANNQPQHF.